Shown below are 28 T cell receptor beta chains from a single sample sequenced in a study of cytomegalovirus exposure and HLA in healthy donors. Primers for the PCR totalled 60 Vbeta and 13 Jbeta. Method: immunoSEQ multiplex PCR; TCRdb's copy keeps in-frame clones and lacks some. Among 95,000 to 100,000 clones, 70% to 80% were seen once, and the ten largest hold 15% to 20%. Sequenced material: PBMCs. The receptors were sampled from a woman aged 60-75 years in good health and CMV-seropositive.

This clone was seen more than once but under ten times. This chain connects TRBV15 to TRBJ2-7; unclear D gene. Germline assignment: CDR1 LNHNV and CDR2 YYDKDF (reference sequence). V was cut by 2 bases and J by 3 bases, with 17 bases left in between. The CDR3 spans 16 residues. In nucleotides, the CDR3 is TGTGCCACCAGCAGACCCCCACTCCAAAAAATCTACGAGCAGTACTTC. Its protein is CATSRPPLQKIYEQYF. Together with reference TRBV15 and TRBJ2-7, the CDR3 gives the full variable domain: DAMVIQNPRYQVTQFGKPVTLSCSQTLNHNVMYWYQQKSSQAPKLLFHYYDKDFNNEADTPDNFQSRRPNTSFCFLDIRSPGLGDTAMYLCATSRPPLQKIYEQYFGPGTRLTVT.

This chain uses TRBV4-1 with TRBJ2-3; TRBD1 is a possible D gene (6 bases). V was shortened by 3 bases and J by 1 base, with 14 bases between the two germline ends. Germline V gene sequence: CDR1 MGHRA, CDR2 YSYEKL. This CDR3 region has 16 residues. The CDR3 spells CASSHSIRGGTDTQYF. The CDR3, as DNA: TGCGCCAGCAGCCATTCGATCAGGGGAGGCACAGATACGCAGTATTTT.

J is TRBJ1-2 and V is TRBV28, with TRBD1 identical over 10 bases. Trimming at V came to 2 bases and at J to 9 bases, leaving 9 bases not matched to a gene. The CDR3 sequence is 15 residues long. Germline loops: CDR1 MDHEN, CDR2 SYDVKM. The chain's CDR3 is CASSLPLGTGARYTF. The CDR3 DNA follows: TGTGCCAGCAGTTTACCTCTGGGGACAGGGGCCCGCTACACCTTC.

The CDR3 protein is CASSETTYEQYF. CDR3 DNA sequence: TGTGCCAGCAGTGAGACTACCTACGAGCAGTACTTC. The chain uses TRBV6-1 and TRBJ2-7, with D maybe TRBD2 (5 bases). CDR1 MNHNS and CDR2 SASEGT come from the germline V gene. CDR3 length: 12 residues. Trimming removed 3 bases at V and 2 bases at J, with 5 bases between.

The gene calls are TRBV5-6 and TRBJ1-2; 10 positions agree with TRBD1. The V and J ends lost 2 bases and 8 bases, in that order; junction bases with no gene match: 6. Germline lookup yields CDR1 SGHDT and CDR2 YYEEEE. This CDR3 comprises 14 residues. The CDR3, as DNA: TGTGCCAGCAGCTTCGGGACAGGGGTCGGCGGCTACACCTTC. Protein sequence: CASSFGTGVGGYTF.

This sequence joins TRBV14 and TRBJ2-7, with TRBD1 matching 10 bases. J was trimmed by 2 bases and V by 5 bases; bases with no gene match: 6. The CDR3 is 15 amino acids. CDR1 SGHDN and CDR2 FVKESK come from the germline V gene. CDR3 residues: CASSSWDRGTYEQYF. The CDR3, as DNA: TGTGCCAGCAGCTCATGGGACAGGGGTACCTACGAGCAGTACTTC.

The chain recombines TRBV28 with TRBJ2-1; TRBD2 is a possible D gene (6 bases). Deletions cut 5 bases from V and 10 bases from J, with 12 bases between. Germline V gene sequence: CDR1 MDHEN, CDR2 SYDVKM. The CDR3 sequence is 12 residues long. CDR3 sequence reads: CASSLRDSEQFF. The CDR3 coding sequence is TGTGCCAGCAGTCTCCGGGACTCCGAGCAGTTCTTC.

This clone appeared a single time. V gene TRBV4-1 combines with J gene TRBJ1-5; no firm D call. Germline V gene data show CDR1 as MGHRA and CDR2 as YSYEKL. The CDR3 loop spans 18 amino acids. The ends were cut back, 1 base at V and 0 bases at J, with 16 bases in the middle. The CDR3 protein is CASSQGRGLRYSNQPQHF. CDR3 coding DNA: TGCGCCAGCAGCCAAGGCCGTGGTTTGAGGTATAGCAATCAGCCCCAGCATTTT.

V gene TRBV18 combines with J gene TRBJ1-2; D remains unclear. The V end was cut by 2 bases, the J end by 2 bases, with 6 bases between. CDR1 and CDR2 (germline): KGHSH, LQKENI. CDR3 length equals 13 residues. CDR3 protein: CASSPEENYGYTF. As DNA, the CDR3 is TGTGCCAGCTCACCAGAGGAGAACTATGGCTACACCTTC.

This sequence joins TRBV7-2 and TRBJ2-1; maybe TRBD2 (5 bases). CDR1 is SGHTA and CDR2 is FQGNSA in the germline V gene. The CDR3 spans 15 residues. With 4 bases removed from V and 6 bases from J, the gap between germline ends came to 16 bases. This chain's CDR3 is CASSSRVSIGNEQFF. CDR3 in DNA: TGTGCCAGCAGCTCGCGGGTCTCCATCGGCAATGAGCAGTTCTTC.

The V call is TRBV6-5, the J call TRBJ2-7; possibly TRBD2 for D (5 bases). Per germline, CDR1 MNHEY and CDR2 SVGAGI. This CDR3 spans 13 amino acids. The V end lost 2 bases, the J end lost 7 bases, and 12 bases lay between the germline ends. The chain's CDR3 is CASSYRETGEQYF. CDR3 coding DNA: TGTGCCAGCAGTTACCGGGAAACGGGGGAGCAGTACTTC.

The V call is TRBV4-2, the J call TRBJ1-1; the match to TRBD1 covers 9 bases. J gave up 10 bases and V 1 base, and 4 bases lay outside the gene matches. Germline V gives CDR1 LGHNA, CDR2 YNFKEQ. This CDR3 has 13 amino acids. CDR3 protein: CASSQGTGGSAFF. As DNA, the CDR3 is TGTGCCAGCAGCCAAGGAACAGGGGGCTCAGCTTTCTTT.

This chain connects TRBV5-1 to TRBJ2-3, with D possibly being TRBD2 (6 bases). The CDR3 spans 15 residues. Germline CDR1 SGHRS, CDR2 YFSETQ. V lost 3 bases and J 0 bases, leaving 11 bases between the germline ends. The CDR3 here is CASSSGLLSTDTQYF. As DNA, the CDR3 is TGCGCCAGCAGCTCGGGACTGCTTAGCACAGATACGCAGTATTTT. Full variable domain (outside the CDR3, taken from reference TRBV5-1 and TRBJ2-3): KAGVTQTPRYLIKTRGQQVTLSCSPISGHRSVSWYQQTPGQGLQFLFEYFSETQRNKGNFPGRFSGRQFSNSRSEMNVSTLELGDSALYLCASSSGLLSTDTQYFGPGTRLTVL.

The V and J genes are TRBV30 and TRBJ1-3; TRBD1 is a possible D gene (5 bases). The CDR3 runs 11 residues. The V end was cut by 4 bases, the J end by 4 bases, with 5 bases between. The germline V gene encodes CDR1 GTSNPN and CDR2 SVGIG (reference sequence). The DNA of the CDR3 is TGTGCCTGGAACAGGGGAAACACCATATATTTT. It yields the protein CAWNRGNTIYF. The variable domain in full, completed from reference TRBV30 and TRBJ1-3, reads SQTIHQWPATLVQPVGSPLSLECTVEGTSNPNLYWYRQAAGRGLQLLFYSVGIGQISSEVPQNLSASRPQDRQFILSSKKLLLSDSGFYLCAWNRGNTIYFGEGSWLTVV.

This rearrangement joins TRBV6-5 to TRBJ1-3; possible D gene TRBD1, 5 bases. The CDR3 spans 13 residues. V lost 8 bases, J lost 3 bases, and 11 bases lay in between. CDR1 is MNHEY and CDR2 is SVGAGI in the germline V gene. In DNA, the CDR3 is TGTGCCAGCGCCCCCGGGGGTGGAAACACCATATATTTT. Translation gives CASAPGGGNTIYF.

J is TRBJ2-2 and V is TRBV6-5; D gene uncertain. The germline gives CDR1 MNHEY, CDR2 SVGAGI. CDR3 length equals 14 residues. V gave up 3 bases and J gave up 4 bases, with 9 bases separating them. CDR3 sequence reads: CASSYGRLTGELFF. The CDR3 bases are TGTGCCAGCAGTTATGGCAGGCTCACCGGGGAGCTGTTTTTT.

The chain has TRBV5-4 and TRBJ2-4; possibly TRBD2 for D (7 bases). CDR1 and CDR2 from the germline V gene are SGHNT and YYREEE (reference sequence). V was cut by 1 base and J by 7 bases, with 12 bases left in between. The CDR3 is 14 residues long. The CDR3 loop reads CASSLYGGLNIQYF. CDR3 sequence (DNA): TGTGCCAGCAGCTTGTACGGGGGGCTCAACATTCAGTACTTC.

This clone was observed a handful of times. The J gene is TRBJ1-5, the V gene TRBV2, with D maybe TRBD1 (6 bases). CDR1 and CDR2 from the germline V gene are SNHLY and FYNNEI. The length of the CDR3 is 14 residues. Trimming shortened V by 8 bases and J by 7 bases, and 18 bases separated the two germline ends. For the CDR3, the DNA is TGTGCCAGCGGACAGACAGGAATTTTCCAGCCCCAGCATTTT. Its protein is CASGQTGIFQPQHF.

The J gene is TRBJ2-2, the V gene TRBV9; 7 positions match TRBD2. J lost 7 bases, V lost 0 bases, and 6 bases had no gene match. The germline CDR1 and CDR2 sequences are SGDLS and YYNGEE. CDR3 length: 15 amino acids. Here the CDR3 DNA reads TGTGCCAGCAGCGTAGACGGACTAGTATTCGGGGAGCTGTTTTTT. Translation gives CASSVDGLVFGELFF.

Here the CDR3 reads CASSESGFSTDTQYF. The DNA for the CDR3 is TGTGCCAGCAGTGAATCCGGGTTTAGCACAGATACGCAGTATTTT. The rearrangement links TRBV25-1 to TRBJ2-3; D is undetermined. Deletions cut 1 base from V and 0 bases from J, with 8 bases between. There are 15 residues in the CDR3. Germline V gene lookup returns CDR1 MGHDK and CDR2 SYGVNS.

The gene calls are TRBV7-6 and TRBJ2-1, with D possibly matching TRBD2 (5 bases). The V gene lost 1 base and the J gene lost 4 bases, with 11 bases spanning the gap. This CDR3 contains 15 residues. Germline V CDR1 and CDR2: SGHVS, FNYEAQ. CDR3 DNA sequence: TGTGCCAGCAGCTTAGGACGGACTTGGTACAATGAGCAGTTCTTC. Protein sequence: CASSLGRTWYNEQFF.

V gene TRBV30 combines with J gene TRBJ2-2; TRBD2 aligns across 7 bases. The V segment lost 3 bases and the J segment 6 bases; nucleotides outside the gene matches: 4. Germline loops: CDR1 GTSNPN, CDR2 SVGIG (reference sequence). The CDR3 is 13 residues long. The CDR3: CAWRAGAAGELFF. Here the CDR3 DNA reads TGTGCCTGGAGGGCGGGAGCGGCCGGGGAGCTGTTTTTT.

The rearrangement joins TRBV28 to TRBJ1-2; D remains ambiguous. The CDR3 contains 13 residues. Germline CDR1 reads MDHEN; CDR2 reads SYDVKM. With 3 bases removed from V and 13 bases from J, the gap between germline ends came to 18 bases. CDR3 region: CASSFRDLRRSTF. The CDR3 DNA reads TGTGCCAGCAGTTTCCGGGATCTCCGAAGGTCCACCTTC.

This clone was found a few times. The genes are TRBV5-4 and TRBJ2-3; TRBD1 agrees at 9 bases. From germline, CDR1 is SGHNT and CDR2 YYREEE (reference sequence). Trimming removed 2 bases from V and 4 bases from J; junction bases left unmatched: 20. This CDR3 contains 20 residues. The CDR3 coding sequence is TGTGCCAGCAGCTTCGACAGGGGGAAGTTAGTAGCGGGCGGCTCAGATACGCAGTATTTT. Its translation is CASSFDRGKLVAGGSDTQYF.

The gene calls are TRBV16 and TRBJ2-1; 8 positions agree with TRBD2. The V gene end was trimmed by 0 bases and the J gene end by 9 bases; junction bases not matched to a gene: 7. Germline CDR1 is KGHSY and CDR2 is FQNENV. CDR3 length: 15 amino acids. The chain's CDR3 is CASSQSSGRAGEQFF. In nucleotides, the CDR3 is TGTGCCAGCAGCCAATCGTCCGGGAGGGCCGGTGAGCAGTTCTTC.

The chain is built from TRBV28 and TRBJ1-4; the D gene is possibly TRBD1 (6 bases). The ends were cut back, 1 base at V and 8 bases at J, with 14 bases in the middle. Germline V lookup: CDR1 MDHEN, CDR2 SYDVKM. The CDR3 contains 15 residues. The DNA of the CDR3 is TGTGCCAGCAGTTTATTTACAGGGTTGGGCGAAAAACTGTTTTTT. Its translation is CASSLFTGLGEKLFF.

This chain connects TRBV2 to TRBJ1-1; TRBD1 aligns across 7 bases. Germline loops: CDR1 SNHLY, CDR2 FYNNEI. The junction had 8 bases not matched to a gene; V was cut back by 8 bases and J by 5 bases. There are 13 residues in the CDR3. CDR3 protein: CASVLDRATEAFF. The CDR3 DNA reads TGTGCCAGCGTTCTAGACAGGGCAACTGAAGCTTTCTTT.

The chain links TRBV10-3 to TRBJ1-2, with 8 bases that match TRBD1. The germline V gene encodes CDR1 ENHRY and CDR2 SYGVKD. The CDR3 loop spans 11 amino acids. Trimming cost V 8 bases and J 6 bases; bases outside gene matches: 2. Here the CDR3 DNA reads TGTGCCATCGGACAGGGAGATGGCTACACCTTC. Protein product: CAIGQGDGYTF.